This T cell receptor beta chain was documented in a study of graft-versus-host responses after intestinal transplantation (TCRdb year 2021). A note on the overall study: Multivisceral, liver-intestinal, or isolated intestinal transplants were received by the recipients. Anti-thymocyte globulin induction was given to all recipients, followed by maintenance tacrolimus and steroids for roughly 3 years. Alloreactive clones were identified by sequencing pre-transplant mixed lymphocyte reaction products and comparing these products with unstimulated pre-transplant donor and recipient T cells. The cohort enrolled around 23 intestinal transplant recipients including one retransplant, and 3 patients lacking pretransplant specimens were excluded. After intestinal transplantation, graft-versus-host and host-versus-graft alloreactive T cell clones were followed in the graft, circulation and bone marrow using bulk TCR-beta CDR3 sequencing. Rather than going through the commercial service, samples from a few later patients were sequenced in-house on an Illumina MiSeq and processed with MiXCR. Donor T cell macrochimerism was defined as a peak of at least 4% donor T cells among recipient peripheral blood mononuclear cells.

Library generation was performed with the immunoSEQ multiplex PCR assay. Adaptive Biotechnologies carried out high-throughput TCR-beta CDR3 sequencing of genomic DNA for most patients. As for the authors' bioinformatics: Adaptive's ImmunoSEQ software supplied the TCR sequencing data for under 20 patients, while MiXCR and VDJtools were used to process three other patients. CDR3 nucleotide sequences shared by donor and recipient were removed because the origin of these sequences could not be assigned. To be classed as alloreactive, a clone needed at least 2-fold expansion over unstimulated cells and a minimum CFSE-low frequency of 0.002% (template counts) or 0.001% (read counts). Clones detected in sequenced pre-transplant spleen, lymph node, or MLR CFSE-low populations of the donor or recipient were defined as mappable. The cumulative frequency of alloreactive clones was calculated as a percentage of all sequences, weighted by copy number. In its TCRdb copy, this immuneACCESS table keeps in-frame sequences only and misses some clones. Where compared with another copy, unresolved V genes explain less than half of these, and the others have no known cause. V, J and clone size derive from that table, while D and trimming were established from the DNA sequence. The sample table records almost 55,000 clones; roughly 89% of these occur just once. Less than 6.5% of the sample belongs to the ten largest clones.

The investigation overall reported the following: Early after transplant, peak levels of circulating GvH clones were associated with declines in HvG clones. Conclusions were limited by the relatively low number and heterogeneity of intestinal transplant patients. High GvH to HvG T cell clonal ratios were observed in the allografts of patients with donor T cell macrochimerism. GvH clones were detected in recipient bone marrow, and some appeared earlier in ileal mucosa or blood, consistent with an intestinal mucosal origin.

A note on this clone: Its antigen remains unidentified. No clone much larger than this one lies a single base away; base qualities are absent.

In the first month after transplant, blood samples were collected up to 4 times, and after that at least monthly when available. The source is a human patient who received an intestinal transplant, so some T cells may come from the graft donor. The material was PBMCs, obtained approximately 660 days after intestinal transplant.

The sequence in DNA is TGTGCCAGCAAGGCTAGCGGGGGGTTCACCGGGGAGCTGTTTTTT. It is translated as CASKASGGFTGELFF. This sequence uses TRBV27 and TRBJ2-2, and 11 bases in between align with TRBD2. The germline V gene (reference sequence) supplies CDR1 MNHEY and CDR2 SMNVEV. Trimming accounts for 7 bases at V and 4 bases at J, while the number of junction bases matched to no gene is 5. The CDR3 spans 15 residues, from the cysteine through the phenylalanine. The DNA shown is the 45-base CDR3, in frame from base 1.